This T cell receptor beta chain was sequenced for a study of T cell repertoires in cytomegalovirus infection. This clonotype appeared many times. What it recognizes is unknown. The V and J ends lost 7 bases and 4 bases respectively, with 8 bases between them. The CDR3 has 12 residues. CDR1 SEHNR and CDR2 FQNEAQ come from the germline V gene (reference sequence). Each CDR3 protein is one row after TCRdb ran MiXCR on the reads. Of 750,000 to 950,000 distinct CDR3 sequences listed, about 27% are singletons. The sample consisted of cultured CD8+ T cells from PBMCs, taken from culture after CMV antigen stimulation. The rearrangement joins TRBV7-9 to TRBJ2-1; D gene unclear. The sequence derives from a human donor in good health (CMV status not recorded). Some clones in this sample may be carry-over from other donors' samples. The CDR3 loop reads CASTYRYNEQFF. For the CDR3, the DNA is TGTGCCAGCACCTATCGTTACAATGAGCAGTTCTTC.